This T cell receptor (beta chain) was identified during a study of cytomegalovirus exposure and HLA in healthy donors. With V trimmed by 5 bases and J by 11 bases, 6 bases remained unmatched. This CDR3 has 12 residues. Germline V CDR1 and CDR2: MNHEY, SVGAGI. The PCR ran on 60 Vbeta and 13 Jbeta primers. TCRdb's table, derived via immunoSEQ multiplex PCR, lists solely in-frame clones and lacks some. The table lists over 110,000 clones, roughly 73% of them singletons, with over 1% in the top ten. Study observations and caveats: A previous analysis found most TCR beta V segments productive roughly 90% or roughly 30% of the time.

In the case of this clone: Antigen: not known.

Sequencing was carried out using PBMCs. This clonotype originated in a woman in her thirties or forties in good health and CMV-seronegative. The J gene is TRBJ1-2, the V gene TRBV6-5; TRBD1 matches at 9 bases. This chain's CDR3 is CASSDTGGGYTF. DNA of the CDR3: TGTGCCAGCAGTGACACAGGGGGCGGATACACCTTC.